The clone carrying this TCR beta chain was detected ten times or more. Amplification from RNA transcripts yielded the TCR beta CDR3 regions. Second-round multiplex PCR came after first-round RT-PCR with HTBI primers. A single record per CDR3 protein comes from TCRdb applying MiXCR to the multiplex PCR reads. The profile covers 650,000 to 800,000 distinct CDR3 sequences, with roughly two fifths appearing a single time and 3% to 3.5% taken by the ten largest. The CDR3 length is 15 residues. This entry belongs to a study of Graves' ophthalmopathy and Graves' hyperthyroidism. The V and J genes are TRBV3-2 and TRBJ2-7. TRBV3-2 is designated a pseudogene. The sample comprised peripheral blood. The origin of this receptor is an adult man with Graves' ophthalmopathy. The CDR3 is CASSQGAASSYEQYF. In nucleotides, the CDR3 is TGTGCCAGCAGCCAAGGGGCAGCGAGCTCCTACGAGCAGTACTTC.